This T cell receptor (beta chain) was sequenced in a study of CD4 T cells in relation to SARS-CoV-2 and coronaviruses. The unexposed donors gave CD4+ T cells in about 2010-2019, prior to COVID-19. Deep TCR-beta sequencing used DNA from uncultured naive and memory CD4+ T cells. Profiling relied on immunoSEQ multiplex PCR, and the TCRdb table lists in-frame clones only, not all of them. The profile shows about 68,000 clones, over 90% of them singletons. The CDR3 sequence is 12 residues long. Germline lookup yields CDR1 KGHSH and CDR2 LQKENI. Between the trimmed V and J ends, which lost 3 bases and 5 bases, there was a span of 5 bases.

Sequenced input: naive CD4+ T cells from PBMCs. Subset described: naive CD4+ T cells isolated by negative enrichment. The receptor was derived from a human donor in good health. The rearrangement links TRBV18 to TRBJ2-1; D uncertain. For the CDR3, the DNA is TGTGCCAGCTCACCCCAGGACAATGAGCAGTTCTTC. Protein sequence: CASSPQDNEQFF.